These 27 T cell receptor beta chains were sequenced from one sample in a study of blood T cell repertoires in COVID-19. Produced via immunoSEQ multiplex PCR; TCRdb's table is partial and in-frame only. The data show 95,000 to 150,000 clones, less than 90% seen once. Sequences were obtained from peripheral blood. All receptors come from a man older than 75 with acute or convalescent COVID-19.

The rearrangement joins TRBV2 to TRBJ1-2; D perhaps matches TRBD1 (5 bases). The V gene's germline CDR1 is SNHLY and CDR2 FYNNEI. CDR3 length: 15 amino acids. V shed 3 bases and J shed 2 bases, with 13 bases lying between them. Here the CDR3 DNA reads TGTGCCAGCAGTGAGGGGCGGACGGTCAACTATGGCTACACCTTC. Its translation: CASSEGRTVNYGYTF.

The chain combines TRBV5-1 with TRBJ2-6; D not certain. Trimming left V 4 bases short and J 2 bases short, with 10 bases between. CDR3 size: 15 residues. From germline, CDR1 is SGHRS and CDR2 YFSETQ. CDR3 DNA: TGCGCCAGCAGCCCAACAACAGCTGGGGCCAACGTCCTGACTTTC. Protein sequence: CASSPTTAGANVLTF.

This clone showed up just once. This chain uses TRBV9 with TRBJ1-4; unclear D gene. The length of the CDR3 is 15 residues. V was clipped by 0 bases and J by 4 bases, with 10 bases between them. Germline V lookup: CDR1 SGDLS, CDR2 YYNGEE. The CDR3 DNA follows: TGTGCCAGCAGCGTAGGGGCGGGATATAATGAAAAACTGTTTTTT. This gives the protein CASSVGAGYNEKLFF.

V is TRBV30 and J is TRBJ1-4; D ambiguous. From germline, CDR1 is GTSNPN and CDR2 SVGIG (reference sequence). The CDR3 is 13 residues long. The germline V and J ends were trimmed by 4 bases and 7 bases, with 13 bases remaining between them. The CDR3 is CAWTPGYIEKLFF. CDR3 DNA: TGTGCCTGGACTCCGGGGTATATTGAAAAACTGTTTTTT.

This chain uses TRBV30 with TRBJ2-5; 9 positions agree with TRBD1. This CDR3 spans 15 amino acids. The V gene end was trimmed by 2 bases and the J gene end by 4 bases; junction bases not matched to a gene: 8. CDR1 is GTSNPN and CDR2 is SVGIG in the germline V gene (reference sequence). This CDR3 reads CAWSSRTGVGETQYF. CDR3 bases: TGTGCCTGGAGTTCTCGGACAGGGGTGGGAGAGACCCAGTACTTC.

The V call is TRBV30, the J call TRBJ1-6; perhaps TRBD1 as D (5 bases). The CDR3 is made up of 15 amino acids. Trimming shortened V by 3 bases and J by 0 bases, and 9 bases separated the two germline ends. In germline, CDR1 is GTSNPN, CDR2 SVGIG (reference sequence). CDR3 region: CAWSTGSSYNSPLHF. The CDR3 DNA reads TGTGCCTGGAGCACAGGAAGCTCCTATAATTCACCCCTCCACTTT.

The chain joins TRBV6-2 or TRBV6-3 to TRBJ2-2, with 8 positions matching TRBD1. V lost 6 bases and J lost 4; bases outside the gene matches: 10. This CDR3 is 16 amino acids long. Per the germline V gene, CDR1 is MNHEY and CDR2 is SVGEGT. The CDR3 nucleotides read TGTGCCAGCAGCAGGCAACAGGGGGTGGGCACCGGGGAGCTGTTTTTT. The encoded protein is CASSRQQGVGTGELFF.

The gene calls are TRBV28 and TRBJ2-1; tentative D call: TRBD2 (5 bases). CDR1 is MDHEN, CDR2 SYDVKM, per germline. The CDR3 has 13 amino acids. The V gene lost 6 bases and the J gene lost 4 bases, with 10 bases spanning the gap. For the CDR3, the DNA is TGTGCCAGCAGCCCCGGCGGGTACAATGAGCAGTTCTTC. It is translated as CASSPGGYNEQFF.

J is TRBJ1-2 and V is TRBV25-1; D is undetermined. Trimming removed 1 base from V and 4 bases from J, with 16 bases in between. The CDR3 extends over 16 amino acids. Germline V gives CDR1 MGHDK, CDR2 SYGVNS. The CDR3 region has the DNA TGTGCCAGCAGTGAATTGGGAACTGGAGGCCCCTATGGCTACACCTTC. Encoded protein: CASSELGTGGPYGYTF.

V usage is TRBV14 and J usage is TRBJ1-2; 7 bases line up with TRBD1. Germline assignment: CDR1 SGHDN and CDR2 FVKESK. The CDR3 sequence is 13 residues long. The trim removed 2 bases at V and 7 bases at J, leaving 4 bases unmatched. CDR3 coding DNA: TGTGCCAGCAGCCAAACAGGGGCGGCTGGCTACACCTTC. Its translation: CASSQTGAAGYTF.

V usage is TRBV28 and J usage is TRBJ1-1, with D maybe TRBD1 (6 bases). In germline, CDR1 is MDHEN, CDR2 SYDVKM. The V gene lost 5 bases and the J gene lost 1 base, with 11 bases spanning the gap. The CDR3 has 14 residues. This CDR3 reads CASSPGTKNTEAFF. In DNA form, the CDR3 reads TGTGCCAGCAGTCCCGGGACAAAGAACACTGAAGCTTTCTTT.

The count of this clone is one. This chain connects TRBV28 to TRBJ1-1; TRBD1 agrees at 7 bases. Germline V gene lookup returns CDR1 MDHEN and CDR2 SYDVKM. The CDR3 spans 15 residues. After removal of 7 bases from V and 5 bases from J, the junction contained 13 bases not matched to a gene. CDR3: CASITRDSLITEAFF. The CDR3 DNA follows: TGTGCCAGCATCACCCGGGACAGTTTGATTACTGAAGCTTTCTTT.

The chain combines TRBV7-3 with TRBJ2-5; maybe TRBD1 (6 bases). CDR1 and CDR2 from the germline V gene are SGHTA and FQGTGA. Trimming pared 5 bases from V and 1 base from J, leaving 14 bases between. The CDR3 covers 15 residues. The chain's CDR3 is CASSPTGIGQETQYF. The CDR3 nucleotides read TGTGCCAGCAGCCCAACAGGGATTGGCCAAGAGACCCAGTACTTC. The full variable domain, rest sourced from reference TRBV7-3 and TRBJ2-5, is GAGVSQTPSNKVTEKGKYVELRCDPISGHTALYWYRQSLGQGPEFLIYFQGTGAADDSGLPNDRFFAVRPEGSVSTLKIQRTERGDSAVYLCASSPTGIGQETQYFGPGTRLLVL.

The rearrangement uses TRBV6-5 and TRBJ1-1; tentative D call: TRBD1 (6 bases). The CDR3 is made up of 15 amino acids. The germline V and J ends were trimmed by 6 bases and 1 base, with 15 bases remaining between them. The germline V gene encodes CDR1 MNHEY and CDR2 SVGAGI. As DNA, the CDR3 is TGTGCCAGCAGCCATCAACCGGGACAGAACACTGAAGCTTTCTTT. This codes for CASSHQPGQNTEAFF.

This chain joins TRBV6-1 and TRBJ2-1; D ambiguous. Germline V CDR1 and CDR2: MNHNS, SASEGT. The V and J ends lost 3 bases and 6 bases respectively, with 15 bases between them. The CDR3 covers 15 residues. The CDR3 DNA sequence: TGTGCCAGCAGTGATCGGAGTGTCGTTAGCAATGAGCAGTTCTTC. Translated: CASSDRSVVSNEQFF.

The chain has TRBV6-2 or TRBV6-3 and TRBJ1-1; no clear D. Trimming took off 5 bases at V and 2 bases at J, with 18 bases between the two ends. The CDR3 runs to 16 residues. The germline gives CDR1 MNHEY, CDR2 SVGEGT. The CDR3 region has the DNA TGTGCCAGCAGTCCGACTTATATATCCGGAAACACTGAAGCTTTCTTT. Amino acids: CASSPTYISGNTEAFF.

The J gene is TRBJ2-5, the V gene TRBV2, with D perhaps matching TRBD1 (5 bases). CDR1 is SNHLY and CDR2 is FYNNEI in the germline V gene. This CDR3 has 13 residues. Trimming stripped 8 bases from V and 5 bases from J, with 15 bases between. The CDR3 loop is CASGKGLGETQYF. CDR3 DNA sequence: TGTGCCAGCGGCAAGGGGTTAGGGGAGACCCAGTACTTC.

The CDR3 DNA reads as TGTGCCAGCAGTGCGGGCGGGAGCTTCGGCAATGAGCAGTTCTTC. Its protein product is CASSAGGSFGNEQFF. This rearrangement joins TRBV2 to TRBJ2-1; 7 nucleotides agree with TRBD2. J gave up 6 bases and V 4 bases, and 9 bases lay outside the gene matches. The CDR3 covers 15 residues. Germline assignment: CDR1 SNHLY and CDR2 FYNNEI.

The chain couples TRBV5-6 to TRBJ1-6; the D is unclear. Trimming left V 7 bases short and J 7 bases short, with 15 bases between. In germline, CDR1 is SGHDT, CDR2 YYEEEE. The CDR3 totals 14 residues. The CDR3 DNA sequence: TGTGCCAGCGGCCAAGGAGGGTTCAATTCACCCCTCCACTTT. The encoded protein is CASGQGGFNSPLHF.

The CDR3 sequence: CAISGTSDPYEQYF. CDR3 in DNA: TGTGCCATCAGTGGGACTAGCGACCCCTACGAGCAGTACTTC. This chain joins TRBV10-3 and TRBJ2-7; TRBD2 matches 9 bases. After removal of 4 bases from V and 2 bases from J, the junction contained 3 bases not matched to a gene. The CDR3 covers 14 residues. In germline, CDR1 is ENHRY, CDR2 SYGVKD.

The V call is TRBV6-5, the J call TRBJ2-1, with 7 nucleotides matching TRBD1. Germline V gives CDR1 MNHEY, CDR2 SVGAGI. With V trimmed by 5 bases and J by 6 bases, 7 bases remained unmatched. The CDR3 length is 14 residues. The CDR3: CASSRIGTVNEQFF. The CDR3 coding sequence is TGTGCCAGCAGTCGAATCGGGACAGTCAATGAGCAGTTCTTC.

This clone has just a few counts. The chain combines TRBV2 with TRBJ1-5; no clear D. Germline V gene sequence: CDR1 SNHLY, CDR2 FYNNEI. There are 15 residues in the CDR3. Trimming left V 5 bases short and J 2 bases short, with 13 bases between. The CDR3 spells CASSRALGGNQPQHF. In nucleotides, the CDR3 is TGTGCCAGCAGTAGAGCCTTGGGCGGCAATCAGCCCCAGCATTTT.

The chain combines TRBV18 with TRBJ2-5; D gene uncertain. Trimming took 0 bases from V and 4 from J, leaving 9 bases between them. The CDR3 length is 14 residues. CDR1 is KGHSH, CDR2 LQKENI, per germline. The CDR3 is CASSPPKLVETQYF. In DNA form, the CDR3 reads TGTGCCAGCTCACCACCTAAGCTCGTAGAGACCCAGTACTTC.

Only a few counts were recorded for this clone. The chain recombines TRBV4-3 with TRBJ2-2, with D perhaps TRBD2 (5 bases). CDR1 LGHNA and CDR2 YSLEER come from the germline V gene. Trimming stripped 4 bases from V and 8 bases from J, with 23 bases between. The CDR3 has 17 residues. The CDR3 loop reads CASSPVGSERSGGELFF. The CDR3 bases are TGCGCCAGCAGCCCCGTTGGGAGCGAGAGGTCTGGGGGGGAGCTGTTTTTT.

This sequence joins TRBV2 and TRBJ2-3; 9 bases line up with TRBD1. Germline V gene lookup returns CDR1 SNHLY and CDR2 FYNNEI. This CDR3 is built from 19 residues. V lost 5 bases, J lost 2 bases, and 17 bases stayed unmatched. The chain's CDR3 is CASSPGIKPGQGVTDTQYF. The CDR3 nucleotides are TGTGCCAGCAGTCCGGGAATCAAACCGGGACAGGGAGTCACAGATACGCAGTATTTT.

The chain links TRBV19 to TRBJ1-1; D is ambiguous. V lost 2 bases, J lost 4 bases, and 11 bases lay in between. CDR1 is LNHDA and CDR2 is SQIVND in the germline V gene (reference sequence). The CDR3 totals 14 residues. CDR3 DNA: TGTGCCAGTAGTATAATGCTGGGCGTCACTGAAGCTTTCTTT. It specifies CASSIMLGVTEAFF.

The chain employs TRBV2 and TRBJ2-1; 14 bases map to TRBD2. Germline V gene lookup returns CDR1 SNHLY and CDR2 FYNNEI. The V and J ends lost 6 bases and 2 bases, in that order; junction bases with no gene match: 6. The CDR3 length is 17 residues. CDR3 sequence reads: CASSRLAGGRAYNEQFF. The CDR3 DNA sequence: TGTGCCAGCAGCAGACTAGCGGGAGGGAGGGCCTACAATGAGCAGTTCTTC.